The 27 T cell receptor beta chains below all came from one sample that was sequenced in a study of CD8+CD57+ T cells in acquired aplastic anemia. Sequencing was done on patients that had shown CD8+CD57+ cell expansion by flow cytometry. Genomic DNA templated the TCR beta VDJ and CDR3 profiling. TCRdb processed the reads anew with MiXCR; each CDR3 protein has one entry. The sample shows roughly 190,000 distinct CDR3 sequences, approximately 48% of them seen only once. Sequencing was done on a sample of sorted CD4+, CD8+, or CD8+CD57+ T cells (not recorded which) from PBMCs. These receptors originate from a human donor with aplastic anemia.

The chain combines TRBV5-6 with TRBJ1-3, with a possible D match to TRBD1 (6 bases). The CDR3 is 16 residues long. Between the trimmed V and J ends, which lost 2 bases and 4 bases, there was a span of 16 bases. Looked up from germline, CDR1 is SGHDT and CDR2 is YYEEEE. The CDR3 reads CASSFDQGRTGNTIYF. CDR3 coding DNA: TGTGCCAGCAGCTTCGATCAGGGGAGGACCGGAAACACCATATATTTT.

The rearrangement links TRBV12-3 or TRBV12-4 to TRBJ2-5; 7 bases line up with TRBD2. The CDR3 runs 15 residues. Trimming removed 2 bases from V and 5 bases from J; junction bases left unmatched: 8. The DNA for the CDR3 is TGTGCCAGCAGTTTATCGACTAGCTCTCGGGAGACCCAGTACTTC. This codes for CASSLSTSSRETQYF.

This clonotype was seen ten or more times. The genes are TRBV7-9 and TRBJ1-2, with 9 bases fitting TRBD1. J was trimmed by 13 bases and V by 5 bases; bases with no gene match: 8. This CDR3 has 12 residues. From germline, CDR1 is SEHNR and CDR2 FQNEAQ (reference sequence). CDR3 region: CASSPRTGAGTF. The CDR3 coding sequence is TGTGCCAGCAGCCCTCGGACAGGGGCAGGCACCTTC. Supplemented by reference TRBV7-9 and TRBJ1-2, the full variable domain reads DTGVSQNPRHKITKRGQNVTFRCDPISEHNRLYWYRQTLGQGPEFLTYFQNEAQLEKSRLLSDRFSAERPKGSFSTLEIQRTEQGDSAMYLCASSPRTGAGTFGSGTRLTVV.

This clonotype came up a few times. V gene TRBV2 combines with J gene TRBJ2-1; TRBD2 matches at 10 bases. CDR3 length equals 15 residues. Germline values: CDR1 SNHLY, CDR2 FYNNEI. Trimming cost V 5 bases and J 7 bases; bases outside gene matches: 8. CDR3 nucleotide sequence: TGTGCCAGCAGTTTCTCCGGGACTAGCGTTAATGAGCAGTTCTTC. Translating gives CASSFSGTSVNEQFF.

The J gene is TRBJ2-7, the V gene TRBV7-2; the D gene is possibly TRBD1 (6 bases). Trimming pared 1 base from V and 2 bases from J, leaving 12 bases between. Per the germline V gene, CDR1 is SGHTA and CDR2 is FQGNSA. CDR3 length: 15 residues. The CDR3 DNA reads TGTGCCAGCAGCTTAGGACAGGTTTTGGCCTACGAGCAGTACTTC. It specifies CASSLGQVLAYEQYF.

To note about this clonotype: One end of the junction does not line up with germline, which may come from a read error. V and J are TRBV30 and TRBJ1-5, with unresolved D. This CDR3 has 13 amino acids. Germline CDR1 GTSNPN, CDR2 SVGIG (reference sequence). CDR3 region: CALSSRGNRPQHF. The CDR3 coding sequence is TGTGCCCTCTCATCTAGAGGCAATCGGCCCCAGCATTTT.

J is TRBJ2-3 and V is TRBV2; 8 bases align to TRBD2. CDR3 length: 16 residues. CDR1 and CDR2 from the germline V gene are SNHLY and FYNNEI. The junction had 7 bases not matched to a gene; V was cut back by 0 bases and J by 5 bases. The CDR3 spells CASSEAWTGGQDTQYF. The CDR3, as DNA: TGTGCCAGCAGTGAAGCGTGGACGGGGGGGCAAGATACGCAGTATTTT. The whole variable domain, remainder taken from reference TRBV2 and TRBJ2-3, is EPEVTQTPSHQVTQMGQEVILRCVPISNHLYFYWYRQILGQKVEFLVSFYNNEISEKSEIFDDQFSVERPDGSNFTLKIRSTKLEDSAMYFCASSEAWTGGQDTQYFGPGTRLTVL.

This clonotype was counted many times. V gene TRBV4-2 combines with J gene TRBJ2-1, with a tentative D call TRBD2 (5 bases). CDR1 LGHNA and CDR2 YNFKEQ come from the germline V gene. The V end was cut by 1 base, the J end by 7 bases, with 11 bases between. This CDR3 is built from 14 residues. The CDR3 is CASSQGGRGNEQFF. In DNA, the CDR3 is TGTGCCAGCAGCCAAGGGGGTCGGGGTAATGAGCAGTTCTTC.

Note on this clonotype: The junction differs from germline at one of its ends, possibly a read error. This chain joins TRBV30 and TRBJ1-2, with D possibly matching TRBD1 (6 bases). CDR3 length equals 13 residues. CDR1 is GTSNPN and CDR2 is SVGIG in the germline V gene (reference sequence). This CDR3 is CAWSAHRVRGYAF. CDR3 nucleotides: TGTGCCTGGAGTGCTCACAGGGTTCGAGGCTACGCCTTC.

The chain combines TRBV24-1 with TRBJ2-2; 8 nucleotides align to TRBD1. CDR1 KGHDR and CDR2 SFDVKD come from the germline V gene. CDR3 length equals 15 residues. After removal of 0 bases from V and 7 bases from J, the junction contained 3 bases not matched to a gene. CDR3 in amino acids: CATSDLGQGNGELFF. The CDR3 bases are TGTGCCACCAGTGATTTGGGACAGGGAAACGGGGAGCTGTTTTTT.

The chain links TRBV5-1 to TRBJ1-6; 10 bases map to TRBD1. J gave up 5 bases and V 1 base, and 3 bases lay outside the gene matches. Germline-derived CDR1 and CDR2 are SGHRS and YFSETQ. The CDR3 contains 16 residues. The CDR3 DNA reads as TGCGCCAGCAGCTTGTTGGGACAGGGGAATAATTCACCCCTCCACTTT. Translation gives CASSLLGQGNNSPLHF. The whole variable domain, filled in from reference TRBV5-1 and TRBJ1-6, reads KAGVTQTPRYLIKTRGQQVTLSCSPISGHRSVSWYQQTPGQGLQFLFEYFSETQRNKGNFPGRFSGRQFSNSRSEMNVSTLELGDSALYLCASSLLGQGNNSPLHFGNGTRLTVT.

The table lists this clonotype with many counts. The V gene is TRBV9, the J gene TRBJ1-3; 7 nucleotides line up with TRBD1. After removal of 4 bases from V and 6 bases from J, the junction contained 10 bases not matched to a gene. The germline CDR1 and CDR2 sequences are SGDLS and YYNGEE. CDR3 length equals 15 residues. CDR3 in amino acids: CASSPAPGQINTIYF. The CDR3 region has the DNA TGTGCCAGCAGCCCAGCACCGGGACAGATAAACACCATATATTTT.

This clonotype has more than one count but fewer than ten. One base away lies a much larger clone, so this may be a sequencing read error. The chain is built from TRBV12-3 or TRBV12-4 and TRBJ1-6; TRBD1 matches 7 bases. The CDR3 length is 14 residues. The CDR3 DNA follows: TGTGTCAGCAGGTCCGGGACAGCATCTTCACCCCTCCACTTT. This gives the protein CVSRSGTASSPLHF.

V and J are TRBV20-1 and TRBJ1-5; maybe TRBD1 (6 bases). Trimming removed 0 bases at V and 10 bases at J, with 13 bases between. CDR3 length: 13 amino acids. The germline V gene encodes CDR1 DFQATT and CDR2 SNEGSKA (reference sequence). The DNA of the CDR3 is TGCAGTGCTAGAGAAACAGGGCCTCACCCCCAGCATTTT. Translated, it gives CSARETGPHPQHF.

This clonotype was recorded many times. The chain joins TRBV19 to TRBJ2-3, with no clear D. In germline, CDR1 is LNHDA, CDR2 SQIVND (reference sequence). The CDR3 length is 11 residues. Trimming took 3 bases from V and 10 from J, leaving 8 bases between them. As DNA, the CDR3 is TGTGCCAGTAGTATTGGTGTCGCGCAGTATTTT. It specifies CASSIGVAQYF.

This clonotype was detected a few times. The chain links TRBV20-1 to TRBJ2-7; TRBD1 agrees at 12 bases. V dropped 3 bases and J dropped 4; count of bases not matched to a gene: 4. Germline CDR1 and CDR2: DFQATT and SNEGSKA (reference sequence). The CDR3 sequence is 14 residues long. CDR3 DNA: TGCAGTGCTAGTGGGACAGGGGGCCGGTACGAGCAGTACTTC. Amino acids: CSASGTGGRYEQYF.

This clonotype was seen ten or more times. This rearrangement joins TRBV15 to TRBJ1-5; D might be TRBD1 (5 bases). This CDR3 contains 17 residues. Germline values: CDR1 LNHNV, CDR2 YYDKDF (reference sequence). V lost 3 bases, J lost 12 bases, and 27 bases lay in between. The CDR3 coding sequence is TGTGCCACCAGCAGTGAAACTCAGACAGCCCGCGGGGTCGGCCAGCATTTT. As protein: CATSSETQTARGVGQHF.

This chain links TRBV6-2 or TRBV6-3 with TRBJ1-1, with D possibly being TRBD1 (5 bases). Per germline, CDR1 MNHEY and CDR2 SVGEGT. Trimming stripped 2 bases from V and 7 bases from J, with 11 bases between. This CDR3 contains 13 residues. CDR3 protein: CASSYRAGSEAFF. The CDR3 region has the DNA TGTGCCAGCAGTTACCGGGCAGGGAGTGAAGCTTTCTTT.

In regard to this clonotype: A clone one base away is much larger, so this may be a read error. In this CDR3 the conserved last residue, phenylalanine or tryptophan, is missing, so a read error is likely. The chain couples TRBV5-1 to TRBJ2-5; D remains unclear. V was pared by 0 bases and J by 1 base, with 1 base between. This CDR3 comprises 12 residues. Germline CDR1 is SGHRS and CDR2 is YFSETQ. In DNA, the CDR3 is TGCGCCAGCAGCTTGGTCCAAGAGACCCAGTACCTC. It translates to CASSLVQETQYL.

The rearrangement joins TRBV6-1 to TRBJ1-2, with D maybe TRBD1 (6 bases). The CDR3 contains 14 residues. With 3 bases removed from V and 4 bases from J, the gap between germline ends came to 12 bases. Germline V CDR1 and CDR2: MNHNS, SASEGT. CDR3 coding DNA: TGTGCCAGCAGTGACACACAGGGACCCTATGGCTACACCTTC. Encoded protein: CASSDTQGPYGYTF.

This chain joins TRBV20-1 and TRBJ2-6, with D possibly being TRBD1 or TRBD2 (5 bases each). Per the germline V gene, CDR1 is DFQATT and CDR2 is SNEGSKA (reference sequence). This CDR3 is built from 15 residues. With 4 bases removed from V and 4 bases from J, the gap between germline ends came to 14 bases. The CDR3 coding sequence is TGCAGTGCTAAGTCCGGGACGCCCGGGGCCAACGTCCTGACTTTC. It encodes CSAKSGTPGANVLTF.

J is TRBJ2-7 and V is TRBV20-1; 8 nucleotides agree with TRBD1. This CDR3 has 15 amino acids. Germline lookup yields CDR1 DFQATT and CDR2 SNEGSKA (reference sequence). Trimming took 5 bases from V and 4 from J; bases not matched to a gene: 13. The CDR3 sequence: CSADPTGQVKYEQYF. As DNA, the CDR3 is TGCAGTGCTGATCCCACGGGACAGGTGAAATACGAGCAGTACTTC.

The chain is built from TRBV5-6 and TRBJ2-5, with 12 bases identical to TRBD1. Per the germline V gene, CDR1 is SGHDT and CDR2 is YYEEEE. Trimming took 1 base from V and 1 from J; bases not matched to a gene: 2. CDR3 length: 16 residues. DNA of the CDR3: TGTGCCAGCAGCTTGTCGGGACAGGGGGCCCAAGAGACCCAGTACTTC. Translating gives CASSLSGQGAQETQYF.

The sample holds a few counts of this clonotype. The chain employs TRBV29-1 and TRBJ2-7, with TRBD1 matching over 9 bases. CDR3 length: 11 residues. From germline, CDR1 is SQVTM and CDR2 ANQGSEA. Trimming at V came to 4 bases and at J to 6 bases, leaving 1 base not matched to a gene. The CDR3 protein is CSVATGGEQYF. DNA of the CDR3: TGCAGCGTTGCGACAGGGGGCGAGCAGTACTTC.

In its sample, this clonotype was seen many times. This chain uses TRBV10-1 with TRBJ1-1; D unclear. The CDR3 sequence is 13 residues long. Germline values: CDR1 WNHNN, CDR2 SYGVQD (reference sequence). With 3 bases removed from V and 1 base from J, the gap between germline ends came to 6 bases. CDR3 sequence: CASSDQTNTEAFF. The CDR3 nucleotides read TGCGCCAGCAGTGATCAGACGAACACTGAAGCTTTCTTT.

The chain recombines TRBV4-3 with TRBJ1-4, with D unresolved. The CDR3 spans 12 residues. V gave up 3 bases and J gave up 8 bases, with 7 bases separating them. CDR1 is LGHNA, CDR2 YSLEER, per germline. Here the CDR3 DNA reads TGCGCCAGCAGCCATTTGGGAGAAAAACTGTTTTTT. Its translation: CASSHLGEKLFF.

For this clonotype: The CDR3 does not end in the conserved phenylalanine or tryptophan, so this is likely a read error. CDR3 sequence reads: CASSLLDRAYNEQFL. The CDR3 DNA is TGTGCCAGCAGCTTACTGGACAGGGCCTACAATGAGCAGTTCCTC. V gene TRBV7-2 combines with J gene TRBJ2-1; TRBD1 matches 8 bases. Trimming removed 2 bases from V and 2 bases from J; junction bases left unmatched: 2. This CDR3 has 15 amino acids. Per the germline V gene, CDR1 is SGHTA and CDR2 is FQGNSA.